This T cell receptor (beta chain) emerged from a study of blood T cell repertoires in COVID-19. Study background: Spain, Italy and the United States supplied samples that represented acute and convalescent COVID-19.

Source study methods: Amplification from reference gene primers served as the basis for estimated nucleated cell counts. Some clones are missing from TCRdb's copy, which holds only in-frame ones; the method was immunoSEQ multiplex PCR. Clone size and V and J calls were adopted from that table, with D and trimming inferred from the DNA. In the table there are about 28,000 clones, about 80% of which are singletons. This CDR3 comprises 18 residues. CDR1 and CDR2 from the germline V gene are MDHEN and SYDVKM. The V end lost 4 bases, the J end lost 0 bases, and 16 bases lay between the germline ends. The clonotype was recovered from a man in his 70s with acute or convalescent COVID-19. The sequenced sample consisted of peripheral blood. The chain employs TRBV28 and TRBJ1-6, with a possible D match to TRBD1 (6 bases). This chain's CDR3 is CASSSPGQPSSYNSPLHF. The CDR3, as DNA: TGTGCCAGCAGTTCCCCGGGACAACCGAGCTCCTATAATTCACCCCTCCACTTT. The entire variable domain, with the rest obtained from reference TRBV28 and TRBJ1-6, is as follows: DVKVTQSSRYLVKRTGEKVFLECVQDMDHENMFWYRQDPGLGLRLIYFSYDVKMKEKGDIPEGYSVSREKKERFSLILESASTNQTSMYLCASSSPGQPSSYNSPLHFGNGTRLTVT.